These 27 T cell receptor beta chains were sequenced from one sample in a study of CD8 T cells in ankylosing spondylitis. From the 5' RACE reads, TCRdb called clonotypes with MiXCR, one entry per CDR3 protein. The data hold about 140,000 distinct CDR3 sequences, with approximately 9.2% observed a single time. Input material: synovial fluid, either unsorted or a sorted T cell fraction (not recorded which). The receptors were sampled from a male donor with ankylosing spondylitis.

CDR3 sequence reads: CASSFLGGANYGYTF. CDR3 in DNA: TGTGCCAGCAGCTTCCTTGGCGGGGCTAACTATGGCTACACCTTC. The genes are TRBV7-2 and TRBJ1-2; no clear D. Germline values: CDR1 SGHTA, CDR2 FQGNSA. Trimming removed 3 bases from V and 0 bases from J, with 11 bases in between. The CDR3 runs to 15 residues.

This clonotype was recorded many times. The CDR3 region has the DNA TGCAGTGCTATCAATCAGCGATCGGAGACCCAGTACTTC. Amino acids: CSAINQRSETQYF. This chain connects TRBV20-1 to TRBJ2-5, with D hard to call. V was pared by 4 bases and J by 5 bases, with 14 bases between. This CDR3 is built from 13 residues. CDR1 is DFQATT and CDR2 is SNEGSKA in the germline V gene (reference sequence).

The chain links TRBV2 to TRBJ1-6; D gene uncertain. The germline V and J ends were trimmed by 2 bases and 10 bases, with 6 bases remaining between them. Germline V lookup: CDR1 SNHLY, CDR2 FYNNEI. CDR3 length equals 12 residues. Here the CDR3 DNA reads TGTGCCAGCAGTGAAAGTGAATCACCCCTCCACTTT. Translating gives CASSESESPLHF.

This clonotype was recorded at least ten times. The chain has TRBV24-1 and TRBJ1-1; 7 bases match TRBD1. The V gene's germline CDR1 is KGHDR and CDR2 SFDVKD. This CDR3 comprises 12 residues. J lost 2 bases, V lost 9 bases, and 2 bases had no gene match. The CDR3 coding sequence is TGTGCCACCCAGGGGGAAAACACTGAAGCTTTCTTT. This sequence encodes CATQGENTEAFF.

In this sample, this clonotype turned up a few times. V usage is TRBV5-1 and J usage is TRBJ2-1; D possibly corresponds to TRBD1 (5 bases). Looked up from germline, CDR1 is SGHRS and CDR2 is YFSETQ. The CDR3 has 14 residues. V lost 1 base and J 8 bases, leaving 13 bases between the germline ends. The CDR3 nucleotides read TGCGCCAGCAGCTTGAACCAGGGTGGCGATGAGCAGTTCTTC. This encodes CASSLNQGGDEQFF. The full variable domain, rest sourced from reference TRBV5-1 and TRBJ2-1, is KAGVTQTPRYLIKTRGQQVTLSCSPISGHRSVSWYQQTPGQGLQFLFEYFSETQRNKGNFPGRFSGRQFSNSRSEMNVSTLELGDSALYLCASSLNQGGDEQFFGPGTRLTVL.

At least ten counts were recorded for this clonotype. V gene TRBV28 combines with J gene TRBJ1-5, with 8 bases lining up with TRBD1. This CDR3 has 15 amino acids. Trimming cost V 6 bases and J 1 base; bases outside gene matches: 5. Germline V lookup: CDR1 MDHEN, CDR2 SYDVKM. The chain's CDR3 is CASSKRQGSNQPQHF. The CDR3 DNA reads as TGTGCCAGCAGCAAAAGACAGGGGAGCAATCAGCCCCAGCATTTT.

In this sample, this clonotype turned up a few times. V usage is TRBV6-1 and J usage is TRBJ2-2, with 10 positions matching TRBD2. Germline V CDR1 and CDR2: MNHNS, SASEGT. The CDR3 spans 14 residues. The V gene end was trimmed by 4 bases and the J gene end by 9 bases; junction bases not matched to a gene: 5. The CDR3 sequence: CASSGAGGGRELFF. The CDR3 bases are TGTGCCAGCAGTGGAGCGGGAGGGGGTCGGGAGCTGTTTTTT.

This clonotype was detected a few times. This chain joins TRBV24-1 and TRBJ2-1; 10 nucleotides line up with TRBD2. The CDR3 runs to 16 residues. Germline V gene data show CDR1 as KGHDR and CDR2 as SFDVKD. V was clipped by 4 bases and J by 8 bases; unmatched bases: 10. The CDR3 DNA reads TGTGCCACCAGTGACCGAGCGGGAGGGTCCCTCCATGAGCAGTTCTTC. It yields the protein CATSDRAGGSLHEQFF.

This clonotype showed up just a few times. This chain uses TRBV7-2 with TRBJ2-5; perhaps D is TRBD1 or TRBD2 (5 bases each). The germline CDR1 and CDR2 sequences are SGHTA and FQGNSA. Trimming cost V 5 bases and J 2 bases, with 15 bases left between them. The CDR3 is 15 residues long. CDR3 protein: CASSVGTAVQETQYF. For the CDR3, the DNA is TGTGCCAGCAGCGTTGGGACCGCCGTACAAGAGACCCAGTACTTC.

J is TRBJ2-3 and V is TRBV18; D possibly matches TRBD1 or TRBD2 (5 bases each). Trimming removed 3 bases at V and 6 bases at J, with 19 bases between. Germline-derived CDR1 and CDR2 are KGHSH and LQKENI. The CDR3 is 16 residues long. The CDR3 sequence: CASSPIPGAMGDTQYF. The CDR3, as DNA: TGTGCCAGCTCACCGATACCCGGGGCAATGGGGGATACGCAGTATTTT.

This clonotype has ten or more counts. V and J are TRBV20-1 and TRBJ1-1; D gene uncertain. The CDR3 covers 15 residues. Germline V gene sequence: CDR1 DFQATT, CDR2 SNEGSKA (reference sequence). V was pared by 1 base and J by 1 base, with 13 bases between. CDR3 bases: TGCAGTGCTAGAGGTCAGGCCCGTACGAACACTGAAGCTTTCTTT. Translating it yields CSARGQARTNTEAFF.

This chain joins TRBV15 and TRBJ2-3; perhaps TRBD2 as D (5 bases). With 0 bases removed from V and 4 bases from J, the gap between germline ends came to 11 bases. The germline V gene has CDR1 LNHNV and CDR2 YYDKDF (reference sequence). The CDR3 has 15 residues. Here the CDR3 DNA reads TGTGCCACCAGCAGAGATCGTCGAGCGGCAGATACGCAGTATTTT. Its protein is CATSRDRRAADTQYF.

This clonotype was recorded a few times. This chain joins TRBV6-1 and TRBJ1-4; 9 nucleotides align to TRBD1. From germline, CDR1 is MNHNS and CDR2 SASEGT. With V trimmed by 7 bases and J by 6 bases, 6 bases remained unmatched. The CDR3 is 14 amino acids. CDR3 in DNA: TGTGCCAGCACCACAGGGGGCGCCGATGAAAAACTGTTTTTT. It translates to CASTTGGADEKLFF.

This clonotype was seen many times. The chain links TRBV28 to TRBJ1-1, with D unresolved. V gave up 1 base and J gave up 1 base, with 1 base separating them. The germline V gene encodes CDR1 MDHEN and CDR2 SYDVKM. This CDR3 region has 12 residues. CDR3 sequence reads: CASSLSNTEAFF. DNA of the CDR3: TGTGCCAGCAGTTTATCGAACACTGAAGCTTTCTTT. Drawing the rest from reference TRBV28 and TRBJ1-1, the complete variable domain is DVKVTQSSRYLVKRTGEKVFLECVQDMDHENMFWYRQDPGLGLRLIYFSYDVKMKEKGDIPEGYSVSREKKERFSLILESASTNQTSMYLCASSLSNTEAFFGQGTRLTVV.

The J gene is TRBJ1-5, the V gene TRBV7-2; unclear D gene. This CDR3 is built from 13 residues. CDR1 and CDR2 from the germline V gene are SGHTA and FQGNSA. The V end lost 4 bases, the J end lost 7 bases, and 11 bases lay between the germline ends. CDR3 sequence reads: CASSSWTEQPQHF. CDR3 sequence (DNA): TGTGCCAGCAGCTCGTGGACGGAACAGCCCCAGCATTTT.

The table lists this clonotype with many counts. The chain uses TRBV24-1 and TRBJ2-3; D is unclear. The CDR3 sequence is 14 residues long. Germline V gives CDR1 KGHDR, CDR2 SFDVKD. Trimming removed 4 bases at V and 4 bases at J, with 11 bases between. The CDR3 spells CATSDPPLADTQYF. CDR3 bases: TGTGCCACCAGTGACCCCCCATTGGCAGATACGCAGTATTTT.

This clonotype was counted only a few times. The J gene is TRBJ2-3, the V gene TRBV12-3 or TRBV12-4; the D gene is possibly TRBD2 (6 bases). The CDR3 is made up of 17 amino acids. The V and J ends lost 7 bases and 7 bases respectively, with 27 bases between them. The CDR3 loop is CASTLGSGGRSINTQYF. The CDR3 DNA is TGTGCCAGCACCCTGGGGAGCGGAGGGAGGAGTATAAATACGCAGTATTTT.

This clonotype was observed at least ten times. The chain uses TRBV19 and TRBJ1-1, with D uncertain. Between the trimmed V and J ends, which lost 7 bases and 1 base, there was a span of 10 bases. CDR3 size: 13 residues. Germline V lookup: CDR1 LNHDA, CDR2 SQIVND (reference sequence). CDR3 residues: CASTLKRNTEAFF. CDR3 coding DNA: TGTGCCAGTACCCTCAAGAGGAACACTGAAGCTTTCTTT.

V is TRBV10-3 and J is TRBJ1-2; the match to TRBD1 covers 7 bases. The length of the CDR3 is 13 residues. Germline assignment: CDR1 ENHRY and CDR2 SYGVKD. Unmatched junction bases numbered 4, after V lost 7 bases and J lost 2 bases. This CDR3 is CAITWDSNYGYTF. In nucleotides, the CDR3 is TGTGCCATCACCTGGGACAGCAACTATGGCTACACCTTC.

This clonotype was seen at least ten times. The J gene is TRBJ1-2, the V gene TRBV5-6, with 8 positions matching TRBD1. The CDR3 has 16 amino acids. Germline CDR1 SGHDT, CDR2 YYEEEE. Germline trimming cut 4 bases from V and 2 bases from J; bases unmatched to any gene: 10. The CDR3 loop is CASSPYPGGLNYGYTF. CDR3 bases: TGTGCCAGCAGCCCGTACCCAGGGGGCCTCAACTATGGCTACACCTTC.

In its sample, this clonotype was seen a few times. The chain combines TRBV6-1 with TRBJ1-2, with D perhaps matching TRBD1 (5 bases). This CDR3 region has 14 residues. Trimming left V 8 bases short and J 1 base short, with 14 bases between. CDR1 is MNHNS and CDR2 is SASEGT in the germline V gene. Here the CDR3 DNA reads TGTGCCAGCGAGGGGCGGGGGTTTAACTATGGCTACACCTTC. Encoded protein: CASEGRGFNYGYTF.

This clonotype was observed at least ten times. This chain links TRBV4-2 with TRBJ2-2; 12 nucleotides align to TRBD1. V gave up 3 bases and J gave up 7 bases; unmatched junction bases: 3. The CDR3 runs 15 residues. Germline V gene lookup returns CDR1 LGHNA and CDR2 YNFKEQ. The CDR3 DNA reads as TGTGCCAGCAGCCAGGGACAGGGGGCGATCGGGGAGCTGTTTTTT. It codes for CASSQGQGAIGELFF.

The genes are TRBV6-1 and TRBJ1-5, with TRBD1 as a possible D gene (6 bases). CDR3 length equals 14 residues. Trimming took off 5 bases at V and 6 bases at J, with 14 bases between the two ends. Germline-derived CDR1 and CDR2 are MNHNS and SASEGT. CDR3 nucleotide sequence: TGTGCCAGCAGTCTCCGGGACACGATTCAGCCCCAGCATTTT. It specifies CASSLRDTIQPQHF.

The rearrangement uses TRBV10-3 and TRBJ2-1, with a tentative D call TRBD1 (6 bases). From germline, CDR1 is ENHRY and CDR2 SYGVKD. The CDR3 length is 15 residues. Trimming took 4 bases from V and 7 from J, leaving 17 bases between them. The CDR3 spells CAISGRGTIANEQFF. The CDR3 DNA reads TGTGCCATCAGTGGGAGAGGGACAATAGCGAATGAGCAGTTCTTC.

This clonotype was counted many times. J is TRBJ2-1 and V is TRBV2; 7 positions agree with TRBD1. This CDR3 comprises 12 residues. Looked up from germline, CDR1 is SNHLY and CDR2 is FYNNEI. Losses at the gene ends were 8 bases for V and 4 bases for J; bases not matched to a gene: 2. CDR3 DNA: TGTGCCAGCCCGGGACAGTACAATGAGCAGTTCTTC. Translated: CASPGQYNEQFF.

This clonotype has a handful of counts. The chain links TRBV12-3 or TRBV12-4 to TRBJ1-3; D is ambiguous. V was shortened by 6 bases and J by 3 bases, with 9 bases between the two germline ends. The CDR3 extends over 13 amino acids. CDR3 sequence (DNA): TGTGCCAGCAGAAGGCTTCTTGGAAACACCATATATTTT. This encodes CASRRLLGNTIYF.

This clonotype was seen a handful of times. The rearrangement uses TRBV6-2 or TRBV6-3 and TRBJ2-5, with TRBD2 as a possible D gene (5 bases). With 5 bases removed from V and 4 bases from J, the gap between germline ends came to 11 bases. The CDR3 is made up of 13 amino acids. The germline V gene has CDR1 MNHEY and CDR2 SVGEGT. The CDR3 DNA sequence: TGTGCCAGCAGTAGAGGGTGGGGAGAGACCCAGTACTTC. Amino acid sequence: CASSRGWGETQYF.